Below are 20 T cell receptor beta chains sequenced from a single sample in a study of cytomegalovirus exposure and HLA in healthy donors. The study ran its PCR with 60 Vbeta and 13 Jbeta primers. Only in-frame clones appear in the TCRdb table, and some are missing; sequencing was by immunoSEQ multiplex PCR. This sample has around 160,000 clones, with almost 80% found just once. The sample comprised PBMCs. These receptors came from a man in his fifties in good health and CMV-seropositive.

This chain uses TRBV7-9 with TRBJ2-1; 8 nucleotides line up with TRBD1. The CDR3 contains 18 residues. From germline, CDR1 is SEHNR and CDR2 FQNEAQ (reference sequence). Trimming cost V 1 base and J 5 bases; bases outside gene matches: 13. The CDR3 loop is CASSLGELSGGANNEQFF. DNA for the CDR3: TGTGCCAGCAGCTTAGGGGAGTTGTCAGGGGGCGCTAACAATGAGCAGTTCTTC.

In DNA, the CDR3 is TGTGCCAGCAGTACCGGGACAGCTTTTATGAGGGAACTGTTTTTT. Amino acids: CASSTGTAFMRELFF. The V call is TRBV6-5, the J call TRBJ1-4, with TRBD1 matching over 7 bases. J lost 12 bases, V lost 5 bases, and 15 bases had no gene match. The CDR3 is 15 residues long. CDR1 is MNHEY and CDR2 is SVGAGI in the germline V gene.

CDR3 region: CASSLQLVYEQFF. In nucleotides, the CDR3 is TGTGCCAGCAGTTTACAACTAGTCTATGAGCAGTTCTTC. The rearrangement joins TRBV28 to TRBJ2-1; a weak D match, TRBD2 (5 bases). Germline V gene sequence: CDR1 MDHEN, CDR2 SYDVKM. V was cut by 2 bases and J by 8 bases, with 10 bases left in between. There are 13 residues in the CDR3.

V and J are TRBV28 and TRBJ1-5, with 7 bases aligning to TRBD1. J gave up 10 bases and V 7 bases, and 13 bases lay outside the gene matches. Germline loops: CDR1 MDHEN, CDR2 SYDVKM. There are 14 residues in the CDR3. The CDR3 DNA reads TGTGCCAGCAAGCCGGGACAGTGGTTCGGTCCCCAGCATTTT. It encodes CASKPGQWFGPQHF.

The genes are TRBV27 and TRBJ1-1, with 9 bases that match TRBD1. J gave up 4 bases and V 3 bases, and 12 bases lay outside the gene matches. This CDR3 spans 17 amino acids. In germline, CDR1 is MNHEY, CDR2 SMNVEV (reference sequence). CDR3 in amino acids: CASSFSALDRGITEAFF. CDR3 bases: TGTGCCAGCAGTTTCTCAGCCCTCGACAGGGGGATCACTGAAGCTTTCTTT.

For the CDR3, the DNA is TGTGCCAGCAGTCCCCGGACAGGGGGAAATTTTGGGGCCAACGTCCTGACTTTC. This codes for CASSPRTGGNFGANVLTF. The V and J genes are TRBV28 and TRBJ2-6, with 10 bases that match TRBD1. The CDR3 consists of 18 residues. The germline V gene has CDR1 MDHEN and CDR2 SYDVKM. V lost 5 bases and J lost 3; bases outside the gene matches: 10.

This chain uses TRBV5-1 with TRBJ1-4; D is perhaps TRBD1 (6 bases). The CDR3 has 15 residues. The germline CDR1 and CDR2 sequences are SGHRS and YFSETQ. V shed 5 bases and J shed 5 bases, with 16 bases lying between them. The chain's CDR3 is CASSYRTGNNEKLFF. DNA for the CDR3: TGCGCCAGCAGTTACCGAACAGGGAACAATGAAAAACTGTTTTTT.

V and J are TRBV6-1 and TRBJ2-1, with TRBD2 matching 9 bases. Germline lookup yields CDR1 MNHNS and CDR2 SASEGT. The CDR3 consists of 18 residues. With V trimmed by 3 bases and J by 7 bases, 16 bases remained unmatched. The CDR3 loop reads CASSDIGAGGIQVNEQFF. For the CDR3, the DNA is TGTGCCAGCAGTGATATTGGGGCGGGGGGGATACAAGTGAATGAGCAGTTCTTC.

V is TRBV11-2 and J is TRBJ2-5; possible D gene TRBD2, 5 bases. V lost 0 bases and J 1 base, leaving 12 bases between the germline ends. The CDR3 length is 16 residues. Germline V gene lookup returns CDR1 SGHAT and CDR2 FQNNGV. CDR3 sequence: CASSLELGGIQETQYF. The DNA of the CDR3 is TGTGCCAGCAGCTTAGAGCTAGGAGGAATCCAAGAGACCCAGTACTTC.

The chain recombines TRBV29-1 with TRBJ1-1; perhaps TRBD1 as D (5 bases). Germline V gene data show CDR1 as SQVTM and CDR2 as ANQGSEA. Trimming took off 4 bases at V and 4 bases at J, with 19 bases between the two ends. The CDR3 is 15 residues long. This chain's CDR3 is CSVASQGAIPTEAFF. The CDR3 DNA sequence: TGCAGCGTTGCGTCGCAGGGCGCGATCCCCACTGAAGCTTTCTTT. Together with reference TRBV29-1 and TRBJ1-1, the CDR3 gives the full variable domain: SAVISQKPSRDICQRGTSLTIQCQVDSQVTMMFWYRQQPGQSLTLIATANQGSEATYESGFVIDKFPISRPNLTFSTLTVSNMSPEDSSIYLCSVASQGAIPTEAFFGQGTRLTVV.

This chain connects TRBV5-1 to TRBJ1-1; 8 nucleotides line up with TRBD1. Germline V gene sequence: CDR1 SGHRS, CDR2 YFSETQ. V lost 4 bases and J lost 4; bases outside the gene matches: 6. CDR3 size: 14 residues. The chain's CDR3 is CASSADRGSTEAFF. CDR3 nucleotides: TGCGCCAGCAGCGCCGACAGGGGTTCCACTGAAGCTTTCTTT.

This rearrangement joins TRBV28 to TRBJ2-7; 8 positions agree with TRBD1. Trimming at V came to 5 bases and at J to 7 bases, leaving 7 bases not matched to a gene. The germline CDR1 and CDR2 sequences are MDHEN and SYDVKM. The CDR3 spans 13 residues. The CDR3 loop is CASSPWTGFEQYF. The DNA for the CDR3 is TGTGCCAGCAGTCCCTGGACAGGGTTTGAGCAGTACTTC.

The V gene is TRBV9, the J gene TRBJ2-2, with unresolved D. CDR3 length: 12 residues. The ends were cut back, 4 bases at V and 6 bases at J, with 7 bases in the middle. Germline V gives CDR1 SGDLS, CDR2 YYNGEE. DNA of the CDR3: TGTGCCAGCAGCCCTCAGGCCGGGGAGCTGTTTTTT. Its translation: CASSPQAGELFF.

The chain recombines TRBV5-6 with TRBJ2-6; TRBD2 is a possible D gene (6 bases). With 3 bases removed from V and 2 bases from J, the gap between germline ends came to 12 bases. CDR3 length equals 16 residues. The germline gives CDR1 SGHDT, CDR2 YYEEEE. Here the CDR3 DNA reads TGTGCCAGCAGCTGGGGTACGGGGGCTGGGGCCAACGTCCTGACTTTC. As protein: CASSWGTGAGANVLTF.

The V call is TRBV6-4, the J call TRBJ1-1, with D unresolved. CDR1 and CDR2 from the germline V gene are MRHNA and SNTAGT. The CDR3 is 13 amino acids. V lost 4 bases and J 1 base, leaving 7 bases between the germline ends. CDR3 amino acids: CASSASGNTEAFF. CDR3 DNA sequence: TGTGCCAGCAGTGCGTCAGGGAACACTGAAGCTTTCTTT.

This chain's CDR3 is CASSSNRFPGYRGYTF. CDR3 bases: TGTGCCAGCAGCTCAAACCGGTTTCCGGGTTACCGGGGCTACACCTTC. This sequence joins TRBV5-8 and TRBJ1-2, with no clear D. Germline V gene data show CDR1 as SGHTS and CDR2 as YDEGEE. V was cut by 3 bases and J by 8 bases, with 23 bases left in between. The CDR3 length is 16 residues.

The chain employs TRBV5-1 and TRBJ1-1; 7 nucleotides agree with TRBD1. Trimming at V came to 4 bases and at J to 3 bases, leaving 9 bases not matched to a gene. CDR1 is SGHRS and CDR2 is YFSETQ in the germline V gene. The CDR3 has 15 amino acids. In nucleotides, the CDR3 is TGCGCCAGCAGCCTGATCACAGGGGCCGACACTGAAGCTTTCTTT. As protein: CASSLITGADTEAFF.

This chain joins TRBV10-3 and TRBJ1-1, with D unclear. Germline values: CDR1 ENHRY, CDR2 SYGVKD. The CDR3 loop spans 13 amino acids. V was clipped by 6 bases and J by 0 bases, with 8 bases between them. The CDR3 nucleotides read TGTGCCATCAGACAGCATCTGAACACTGAAGCTTTCTTT. Residues: CAIRQHLNTEAFF.

There are a few counts of this clone. The chain has TRBV27 and TRBJ1-6; 7 bases line up with TRBD1. J was trimmed by 8 bases and V by 7 bases; bases with no gene match: 8. CDR3 length equals 14 residues. The V gene's germline CDR1 is MNHEY and CDR2 SMNVEV (reference sequence). The CDR3 DNA sequence: TGTGCCAGCACCCAGGGGGGTCTCGATTCACCCCTCCACTTT. This encodes CASTQGGLDSPLHF.

The gene calls are TRBV10-1 and TRBJ1-3, with a weak D call TRBD1 (5 bases). The CDR3 is 13 amino acids. V was clipped by 7 bases and J by 1 base, with 8 bases between them. The germline CDR1 and CDR2 sequences are WNHNN and SYGVQD (reference sequence). The CDR3 DNA reads TGCGCCAGCACCCAGGGATCTGGAAACACCATATATTTT. It is translated as CASTQGSGNTIYF.